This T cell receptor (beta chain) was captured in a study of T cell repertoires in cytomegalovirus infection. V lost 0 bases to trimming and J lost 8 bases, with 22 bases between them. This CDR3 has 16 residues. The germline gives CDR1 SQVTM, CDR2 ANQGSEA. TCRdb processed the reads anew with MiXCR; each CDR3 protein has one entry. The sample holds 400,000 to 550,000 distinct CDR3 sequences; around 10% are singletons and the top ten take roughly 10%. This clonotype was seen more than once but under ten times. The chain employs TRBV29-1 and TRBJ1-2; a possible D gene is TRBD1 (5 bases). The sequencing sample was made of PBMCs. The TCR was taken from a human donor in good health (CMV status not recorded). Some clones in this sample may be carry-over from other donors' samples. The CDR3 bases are TGCAGCGTTGAAGATACGTACATGGGGCAGGAAGAGGGCTACACCTTC. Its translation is CSVEDTYMGQEEGYTF.